This T cell receptor beta chain was retrieved from a study of T cells after yellow fever vaccination. Germline V gives CDR1 SGDLS, CDR2 YYNGEE. The CDR3 loop spans 16 amino acids. The V and J ends lost 4 bases and 6 bases, in that order; junction bases with no gene match: 15. TCRdb ran MiXCR on the 5' RACE reads and lists one entry per CDR3 protein. This table holds about 310,000 distinct CDR3 sequences, approximately 3.8% found once. The material sequenced was PBMCs, taken on the day of the yellow fever booster vaccination. The chain joins TRBV9 to TRBJ1-1, with 7 nucleotides matching TRBD1. The sequence was collected from a man in his late teens or twenties who received the YFV17D yellow fever vaccine. CDR3 DNA: TGTGCCAGCAGCTCCACAATCAGGGGGGAAGAGTCTGAAGCTTTCTTT. It is translated as CASSSTIRGEESEAFF.